The 17 T cell receptor beta chains presented below share a single source sample, sequenced in a study of blood T cell repertoires in COVID-19. Repertoires were generated with immunoSEQ multiplex PCR, while TCRdb's copy carries only in-frame clones and drops some. The sample holds around 300,000 clones, about 87% seen once. Sequencing was performed on PBMCs or T cells enriched from blood (not recorded which). All receptors derive from a woman aged 45-65 years who had recovered from COVID-19.

V usage is TRBV24-1 and J usage is TRBJ2-1, with 16 positions matching TRBD2. The CDR3 extends over 19 amino acids. With 4 bases clipped from V and 2 bases from J, the junction kept 7 bases outside the gene matches. From germline, CDR1 is KGHDR and CDR2 SFDVKD. The CDR3 DNA reads TGTGCCACCAGTGACGCTACCGGGACTAGCGGGAGGGCCTACAATGAGCAGTTCTTC. Its translation: CATSDATGTSGRAYNEQFF.

The V and J genes are TRBV5-1 and TRBJ2-3; 9 bases map to TRBD2. This CDR3 has 16 amino acids. V gave up 7 bases and J gave up 4 bases; unmatched junction bases: 13. Germline V gene data show CDR1 as SGHRS and CDR2 as YFSETQ. The CDR3 DNA follows: TGCGCCAGCGCCCCCGCCATAGCGGGGGAATCAGATACGCAGTATTTT. This encodes CASAPAIAGESDTQYF.

CDR3 region: CASRSWTDNEQFF. In DNA form, the CDR3 reads TGTGCCAGCAGAAGTTGGACAGACAATGAGCAGTTCTTC. The chain employs TRBV27 and TRBJ2-1; TRBD1 might be the D (6 bases). Germline CDR1 and CDR2: MNHEY and SMNVEV (reference sequence). This CDR3 is 13 amino acids long. Trimming stripped 6 bases from V and 5 bases from J, with 11 bases between.

The chain carries TRBV19 and TRBJ2-1, with D unresolved. Germline-derived CDR1 and CDR2 are LNHDA and SQIVND (reference sequence). This CDR3 is 17 amino acids long. Trimming shortened V by 5 bases and J by 5 bases, and 22 bases separated the two germline ends. The CDR3 DNA follows: TGTGCCAGTAGTCCCCCGACTCGCCCCACTGCAGACAATGAGCAGTTCTTC. Its protein is CASSPPTRPTADNEQFF.

This chain connects TRBV4-3 to TRBJ2-7; 7 bases are a match to TRBD2. The CDR3 totals 16 residues. CDR1 is LGHNA and CDR2 is YSLEER in the germline V gene. J was trimmed by 6 bases and V by 0 bases; bases with no gene match: 11. The CDR3 coding sequence is TGCGCCAGCAGCCAAGATCGGTCGGGAGGCGATCTCGAGCAGTACTTC. It specifies CASSQDRSGGDLEQYF.

V gene TRBV18 combines with J gene TRBJ1-1; 8 nucleotides align to TRBD1. V dropped 3 bases and J dropped 7; count of bases not matched to a gene: 4. This CDR3 is 13 amino acids long. Germline V gives CDR1 KGHSH, CDR2 LQKENI. The chain's CDR3 is CASSPTTGDEAFF. In DNA, the CDR3 is TGTGCCAGCTCACCCACGACAGGGGATGAAGCTTTCTTT.

In this sample, this clone turned up a few times. This chain links TRBV28 with TRBJ1-1; D perhaps matches TRBD1 (6 bases). This CDR3 is 13 amino acids long. Trimming removed 3 bases at V and 5 bases at J, with 10 bases between. Germline CDR1 is MDHEN and CDR2 is SYDVKM. This CDR3 reads CASSFIDRTEAFF. CDR3 coding DNA: TGTGCCAGCAGTTTTATAGACAGGACTGAAGCTTTCTTT.

This chain links TRBV19 with TRBJ1-2; no clear D. Trimming left V 6 bases short and J 0 bases short, with 14 bases between. Germline assignment: CDR1 LNHDA and CDR2 SQIVND (reference sequence). CDR3 length: 15 residues. The CDR3 sequence: CASRPPSIANYGYTF. The CDR3 DNA reads TGTGCCAGTAGACCTCCCTCGATAGCTAACTATGGCTACACCTTC.

The gene calls are TRBV29-1 and TRBJ2-1; TRBD2 aligns across 12 bases. J was trimmed by 8 bases and V by 4 bases; bases with no gene match: 3. Germline CDR1 reads SQVTM; CDR2 reads ANQGSEA. CDR3 length: 13 residues. CDR3 nucleotides: TGCAGCGTTGCTAGCGGGAGGGTCGATGAGCAGTTCTTC. Its protein is CSVASGRVDEQFF.

This clone was picked up one time. The chain combines TRBV5-5 with TRBJ1-5; 7 bases agree with TRBD1. V gave up 2 bases and J gave up 8 bases; unmatched junction bases: 10. The length of the CDR3 is 15 residues. Germline CDR1 SGHKS, CDR2 YYEKEE (reference sequence). This CDR3 is CASSFEGHRGEPQHF. As DNA, the CDR3 is TGTGCCAGCAGCTTTGAAGGACACAGGGGAGAGCCCCAGCATTTT.

A single count supports this clone. Germline is not matched at one junction end, which may reflect a read error. The rearrangement links TRBV5-4 to TRBJ2-4; the match to TRBD2 covers 11 bases. The CDR3 length is 15 residues. CDR1 is SGHNT, CDR2 YYREEE, per germline (reference sequence). CDR3 DNA sequence: TGTGCCAGCAGCTTTAGCGGGAGGGCCAAGAACATTCAGTACTTC. Encoded protein: CASSFSGRAKNIQYF.

The chain recombines TRBV4-2 with TRBJ1-2, with a possible D match to TRBD1 (5 bases). From germline, CDR1 is LGHNA and CDR2 YNFKEQ. The V and J ends lost 6 bases and 7 bases respectively, with 12 bases between them. This CDR3 has 12 amino acids. Here the CDR3 DNA reads TGTGCCAGCAGGGAAGCAGGGTCTGGCTACACCTTC. It is translated as CASREAGSGYTF.

The chain joins TRBV19 to TRBJ1-1; no reliable D call. The V gene lost 3 bases and the J gene lost 3 bases, with 11 bases spanning the gap. In germline, CDR1 is LNHDA, CDR2 SQIVND (reference sequence). The CDR3 loop spans 14 amino acids. The CDR3 sequence is CASSMPPRYTEAFF. As DNA, the CDR3 is TGTGCCAGTAGTATGCCGCCGCGCTACACTGAAGCTTTCTTT.

This chain joins TRBV28 and TRBJ1-3; D is possibly TRBD1 (5 bases). The CDR3 runs to 15 residues. CDR1 MDHEN and CDR2 SYDVKM come from the germline V gene. V lost 6 bases, J lost 0 bases, and 12 bases lay in between. As DNA, the CDR3 is TGTGCCAGCAGCAGACCGACAGTCTCTGGAAACACCATATATTTT. This gives the protein CASSRPTVSGNTIYF.

V and J are TRBV18 and TRBJ1-2; TRBD1 agrees at 9 bases. V lost 2 bases and J lost 6; bases outside the gene matches: 10. Germline lookup yields CDR1 KGHSH and CDR2 LQKENI. This CDR3 is built from 16 residues. CDR3 bases: TGTGCCAGCTCACCAGTGAGACAGGGGGTACGTGATGGCTACACCTTC. It translates to CASSPVRQGVRDGYTF.

In its sample, this clone was seen a few times. The chain joins TRBV7-2 to TRBJ2-5, with D perhaps TRBD2 (6 bases). V lost 3 bases and J 6 bases, leaving 14 bases between the germline ends. Per germline, CDR1 SGHTA and CDR2 FQGNSA. The CDR3 extends over 14 amino acids. This chain's CDR3 is CASSLGGKTKTQYF. The CDR3 DNA sequence: TGTGCCAGCAGCTTGGGCGGGAAGACGAAGACCCAGTACTTC.

This clone was seen a single time. The chain combines TRBV5-1 with TRBJ2-1; 9 positions agree with TRBD1. The CDR3 extends over 16 amino acids. Trimming took 3 bases from V and 1 from J; bases not matched to a gene: 5. In germline, CDR1 is SGHRS, CDR2 YFSETQ. In nucleotides, the CDR3 is TGCGCCAGCAGCTCCGGGACAGGGATGTCCTACAATGAGCAGTTCTTC. It yields the protein CASSSGTGMSYNEQFF.